This TCR beta chain was sequenced for a study of control samples from healthy donors and cancer patients. Measured with immunoSEQ multiplex PCR; TCRdb has only the in-frame clones, and not every one. The sample lists 75,000 to 90,000 clones; roughly nine tenths were seen once. Trimming took 2 bases from V and 7 from J, leaving 12 bases between them. This CDR3 has 14 amino acids. Germline values: CDR1 WNHNN, CDR2 SYGVQD (reference sequence). The sample comprised blood. The sequence derives from a man aged 30 to 45 in good health. The chain has TRBV10-1 and TRBJ2-1; tentatively, D is TRBD1 (6 bases). The CDR3 DNA sequence: TGCGCCAGCAGTGAGGCAGGGGCTCCTAATGAGCAGTTCTTC. It encodes CASSEAGAPNEQFF.